A selection of T cell receptor beta chains follows, all from one sample in a study of T cell responses to AZD1222 COVID-19 vaccine. Clones were sequenced by immunoSEQ multiplex PCR, and TCRdb holds only the in-frame ones, with some missing. The table lists about 180,000 clones, around nine tenths of them singletons. The sample here was peripheral blood, taken 28 days after the second AZD1222 dose. The source of these receptors is an adult who received the AZD1222 COVID-19 vaccine. The CDR3 runs from the conserved cysteine through the conserved F or W. D genes are given only for firm matches. A row's size may be missing; if present it is once, few, many or a size class.

cdr3_nt	cdr3_aa	v_call	d_call	clone_size	j_call
TGTGCCAGCAGCCAAAGGGGACTAGCGGGGGGGCCTGACAATGAGCAGTTCTTC	CASSQRGLAGGPDNEQFF	TRBV9	TRBD2	.	TRBJ2-1
TGTGCCAGCAGCTTTTCCCCTTTGAATGAAAAACTGTTTTTT	CASSFSPLNEKLFF	TRBV5-6	.	.	TRBJ1-4
TGTGCCTCAGAGCGGGAGCGGGGCTCCTACGAGCAGTACTTC	CASERERGSYEQYF	TRBV19	TRBD2	.	TRBJ2-7
TGCAGCGCCGGACTAGAAGTTGATACGCAGTATTTT	CSAGLEVDTQYF	TRBV29-1	TRBD2	once	TRBJ2-3
TGTGCCAGCAGTTCCCCGCCCTTGCAGGCGTCTAGCACAGATACGCAGTATTTT	CASSSPPLQASSTDTQYF	TRBV6-7	.	once	TRBJ2-3
TGTGCCAGCAGCCCCCGGGTTGTTCTACGAAATGAGCAGTTCTTC	CASSPRVVLRNEQFF	TRBV5-6	.	.	TRBJ2-1
TGTGCCAGCATATCCTCCGGGACTCACACTGAAGCTTTCTTT	CASISSGTHTEAFF	TRBV6-5	.	.	TRBJ1-1
TGTGCCAGCTCCCCGGGAGGTTCGGTAGGGAACTACGAGCAGTACTTC	CASSPGGSVGNYEQYF	TRBV18	TRBD2	.	TRBJ2-7
TGTGCCAGCTCACCAGCGGGTGCTAGCACAGATACGCAGTATTTT	CASSPAGASTDTQYF	TRBV18	.	.	TRBJ2-3
TGTGCCGCAAGCGGGGGGGCAGGCACCGGGGAGCTGTTTTTT	CAASGGAGTGELFF	TRBV30	TRBD2	.	TRBJ2-2
TGTGCCAGCAGTTTTAGGGCAGACGAGCAGTACTTC	CASSFRADEQYF	TRBV28	.	.	TRBJ2-7
TGTGCCAGCAGTTTCCCAGGGGGAGGGACCGGGGAGCTGTTTTTT	CASSFPGGGTGELFF	TRBV6-5	.	once	TRBJ2-2
TGCGCCAGCACCCCCGGGACTAGTAGCACAGATACGCAGTATTTT	CASTPGTSSTDTQYF	TRBV10-1	TRBD2	.	TRBJ2-3
TGTGCCAGCAGCTTAAAGGCCGCAGGGGCTGAAAAACTGTTTTTT	CASSLKAAGAEKLFF	TRBV7-9	.	.	TRBJ1-4
TGCAGCGTTTCAGAATATGGCTACACCTTC	CSVSEYGYTF	TRBV29-1	.	.	TRBJ1-2
TGTGCCTGGAGTAATAGATATGGCTACACCTTC	CAWSNRYGYTF	TRBV30	.	.	TRBJ1-2
TGTGCCAGCTCACCGCCACAGGTGGGGAGAGGAAACACCATATATTTT	CASSPPQVGRGNTIYF	TRBV18	.	.	TRBJ1-3
TGTGCCAGCAGTCAAGTAATGAACACTGAAGCTTTCTTT	CASSQVMNTEAFF	TRBV7-9	.	.	TRBJ1-1
TGTGCCTGGAGTGTACAGAACTATGGCTACACCTTC	CAWSVQNYGYTF	TRBV30	.	once	TRBJ1-2
TGTGCCAGCAGCCCCAGGACAGGGGGCCTCAATGAGCAGTTCTTC	CASSPRTGGLNEQFF	TRBV9	TRBD1	.	TRBJ2-1
TGTGCCAGCAGCAAAACAGGGGGCGGAGAGCAGTACTTC	CASSKTGGGEQYF	TRBV12-3/TRBV12-4	TRBD1	.	TRBJ2-7
TGCGCCAGCAGCGTAGGACAGGGAGGCTACGAGCAGTACTTC	CASSVGQGGYEQYF	TRBV5-1	TRBD1	.	TRBJ2-7
TGTGCCAGCAGCCCCGGGACTAGCGGATACAATGAGCAGTTCTTC	CASSPGTSGYNEQFF	TRBV7-3	TRBD2	.	TRBJ2-1
TGCGCCAGCAGCTTGGCCCCCCTAGCGGAGGGGGGCTACGAGCAGTACTTC	CASSLAPLAEGGYEQYF	TRBV5-1	.	once	TRBJ2-7
TGTGCCACCTTAACAGGGCGGAATTACGAGCAGTACTTC	CATLTGRNYEQYF	TRBV10-3	.	few	TRBJ2-7
TGTGCCAGCAGCTTAGGGGCGGGACAGGCCAACTACGAGCAGTACTTC	CASSLGAGQANYEQYF	TRBV7-9	TRBD1	.	TRBJ2-7
TGCAGCGTTCCCGAAGGACAGGGGAGTTTTGGCTACACCTTC	CSVPEGQGSFGYTF	TRBV29-1	TRBD1	once	TRBJ1-2
TGTGCCAGCAGTTATGGTAGTCCGGGGCTAGACACTGAAGCTTTCTTT	CASSYGSPGLDTEAFF	TRBV6-5	.	.	TRBJ1-1
TGTGCCAGCAGCCGGGACCACAACTCCTATAATTCACCCCTCCACTTT	CASSRDHNSYNSPLHF	TRBV5-8	.	.	TRBJ1-6
TGTGCCAGCAGCCAAGCTCTAGCGCTAGAGACCCAGTACTTC	CASSQALALETQYF	TRBV3-1/TRBV3-2	.	.	TRBJ2-5
TGTGCCAGCCAGACAGAGGGCTCCTATAATTCACCCCTCCACTTT	CASQTEGSYNSPLHF	TRBV2	.	.	TRBJ1-6
TGTGCCAGTAGTATAGCCGGGACAGGCTATGGCTACACCTTC	CASSIAGTGYGYTF	TRBV19	TRBD1	.	TRBJ1-2
TGTGCCAGCAGCTTAGTTTCGGTTAGCACAGATACGCAGTATTTT	CASSLVSVSTDTQYF	TRBV7-9	.	.	TRBJ2-3
TGTGCCAGCAGCGTACAGGGGATGAGGGGTCAGCCCCAGCATTTT	CASSVQGMRGQPQHF	TRBV9	.	.	TRBJ1-5
TGTGCCAGCAGCGTAGGTGGGACAGTTAATGAAAAACTGTTTTTT	CASSVGGTVNEKLFF	TRBV9	TRBD1	.	TRBJ1-4
TGTGCCAGCAGCTTATTAGAGGGACCGGGGACCGGGGAGCTGTTTTTT	CASSLLEGPGTGELFF	TRBV7-8	.	.	TRBJ2-2
TGCGCCAGCCGGGCCGGGGGCTGGGATAATTCACCCCTCCACTTT	CASRAGGWDNSPLHF	TRBV4-3	.	.	TRBJ1-6
TGTGCCAGCAGCTCCCCTACCGGGACCCTCTCCTACGAGCAGTACTTC	CASSSPTGTLSYEQYF	TRBV5-4	.	once	TRBJ2-7
TGTGCCAGCAGTGAGATCCGGGACAGGGGGCTCGGTGGCTACACCTTC	CASSEIRDRGLGGYTF	TRBV2	TRBD1	.	TRBJ1-2
TGTGCAAGTCGCCCAACCCCCAATCAGCCCCAGCATTTT	CASRPTPNQPQHF	TRBV12-2	.	.	TRBJ1-5
TGTGCCAGCAGCCAAGAGGGACAGAACTATGGCTACACCTTC	CASSQEGQNYGYTF	TRBV4-2	TRBD1	.	TRBJ1-2
TGTGCCAGCAGTGGACAGGCCGACACTGAAGCTTTCTTT	CASSGQADTEAFF	TRBV2	.	.	TRBJ1-1
TGTGCCAGCAGCCGGACTAGCGGGAGAGGAGAGACCCAGTACTTC	CASSRTSGRGETQYF	TRBV7-7	TRBD2	.	TRBJ2-5
TGCGCCAGCAGCAGGACTAGCGGGGAGGTAGATACGCAGTATTTT	CASSRTSGEVDTQYF	TRBV4-1	TRBD2	.	TRBJ2-3
TGTGCCAGCAGCTTAGGACCCTCTAGCACAGATACGCAGTATTTT	CASSLGPSSTDTQYF	TRBV5-6	.	.	TRBJ2-3
TGTGCCAGCAGCCAAGATTTTCTATCGGCAGGCACAGATACGCAGTATTTT	CASSQDFLSAGTDTQYF	TRBV3-1/TRBV3-2	.	once	TRBJ2-3
TGTGCCAGCACCATGAGCCACTGGGAGACCCAGTACTTC	CASTMSHWETQYF	TRBV28	.	.	TRBJ2-5
TGTGCCAGCAGTTACCGGACAGGGGACTATGAAGCTTTCTTT	CASSYRTGDYEAFF	TRBV6-5	TRBD1	.	TRBJ1-1
TGCGCCAGCAGCCCGGACGGTTTCCTCTCTGGAAACACCATATATTTT	CASSPDGFLSGNTIYF	TRBV5-1	.	.	TRBJ1-3
TGTGCCAGCAGCTTGTCGTCGGCAACTAATGAAAAACTGTTTTTT	CASSLSSATNEKLFF	TRBV5-6	.	.	TRBJ1-4
TGTGCCAGCAGTTTCGCCAACACTGAAGCTTTCTTT	CASSFANTEAFF	TRBV12-3/TRBV12-4	.	.	TRBJ1-1
TGTGCCAGCAGAGCAGGGGGAGGAGGGCAGCCCCAGCATTTT	CASRAGGGGQPQHF	TRBV27	TRBD1	.	TRBJ1-5
TGTGCCAGCAGCTTGGGGCAGGGCTACACTGAAGCTTTCTTT	CASSLGQGYTEAFF	TRBV5-4	.	.	TRBJ1-1
TGTGCCAGCAGTCGCGGCGGGGGGGAGGAGACCCAGTACTTC	CASSRGGGEETQYF	TRBV6-6	TRBD2	.	TRBJ2-5
TGCGCCAGCGGACCAGGGGTTCGAGCCGGGAGAACACCCTACAATGAGCAGTTCTTC	CASGPGVRAGRTPYNEQFF	TRBV23-1	.	.	TRBJ2-1